The TCR beta chain under discussion was sequenced for a study of blood T cell repertoires in COVID-19. At the level of the study: Some COVID-19 samples were acute and others convalescent; all came from the United States, Italy and Spain.

The J segment lost 7 bases and the V segment lost 5 bases, leaving 10 bases of the junction unmatched. Germline V gene data show CDR1 as LGHDT and CDR2 as YNNKEL (reference sequence). The CDR3 is made up of 14 amino acids. Original methodology: It was from reference gene primer amplification that nucleated cell counts were estimated. Here immunoSEQ multiplex PCR was the method, and the copy in TCRdb shows in-frame clones only, minus some. V and J calls and clone size come straight from that table; D and trimming were deduced from the DNA. The sample yields 650,000 to 800,000 clones, 75% to 90% seen once.

The V call is TRBV3-1 (or the pseudogene TRBV3-2), the J call TRBJ1-2, with 7 bases that match TRBD1. Sequenced sample: peripheral blood. This receptor was taken from a woman younger than 35 with acute or convalescent COVID-19. The CDR3 sequence is CASSGQTGMIGYTF. CDR3 DNA: TGTGCCAGCAGCGGACAGACAGGGATGATTGGCTACACCTTC.